The clone carrying this T cell receptor beta chain was recorded at least ten times. Its antigen is as yet unknown. TCRdb called the 5' RACE reads again in MiXCR, with one record for every CDR3 protein. The data hold approximately 670,000 distinct CDR3 sequences, with 5.5% to 6.5% observed a single time. All of the donors were Caucasians in good health. This sample stems from a study of identical twins. Regarding the study as a whole: With abundant cord blood beta clonotypes, insertions were fewer; memory repertoires showed no such pattern.

Sequencing used naive T cells sorted from blood. The receptor was derived from a man aged 18-30 years in good health.

CDR3 DNA sequence: TGCAGCGTTGAAGATCGGCGGGAGGGCCAGTACACCGGGGAGCTGTTTTTT. This sequence encodes CSVEDRREGQYTGELFF. V and J are TRBV29-1 and TRBJ2-2, with 9 bases fitting TRBD2. Germline V gene sequence: CDR1 SQVTM, CDR2 ANQGSEA. V lost 0 bases and J lost 3; bases outside the gene matches: 8. CDR3 length: 17 residues.